The entry below describes one T cell receptor beta chain. Its antigen is as yet unknown. The source of the sample is a study of beta chain features in type 1 diabetes. Study-wide points: Moderately but significantly shorter TCRB CDR3s were found in Type 1 diabetes patients in all four CD4+ subsets. Any HLA effect on TCRB rearrangement was left unresolved by small sub-analyses.

Expressed TCRB transcripts were sequenced because the isolated RNA had all been reverse transcribed beforehand. The method was immunoSEQ multiplex PCR; TCRdb's version includes in-frame clones alone and lacks a portion of them. The profile shows 23,000 or so clones, roughly two thirds of them singletons. Germline loops: CDR1 MNHNS, CDR2 SASEGT. The CDR3 length is 13 residues. V lost 5 bases and J lost 7; bases outside the gene matches: 6. A heparinised blood draw that averaged around 0.12 L was obtained once from each donor. Sequencing was done on a sample of Tregs from blood. The chain joins TRBV6-1 to TRBJ2-3; 7 bases are shared with TRBD1. The sequence came from a man aged 18-30 years with type 1 diabetes. The CDR3 reads CASSPLDRHTQYF. In nucleotides, the CDR3 is TGTGCCAGCAGTCCACTGGACAGGCATACGCAGTATTTT.